The 21 T cell receptor beta chains presented below share a single source sample, sequenced in a study of blood T cell repertoires in COVID-19. Sequenced by immunoSEQ multiplex PCR; TCRdb stores in-frame clones only, minus some. The sample has about 76,000 clones; around nine tenths are singletons. The sequenced material came from peripheral blood. These receptors originate from a man aged 25 to 40 with acute or convalescent COVID-19.

The chain links TRBV27 to TRBJ1-4, with unresolved D. V was trimmed by 5 bases and J by 7 bases, leaving 14 bases between them. The CDR3 loop spans 14 amino acids. Germline CDR1 MNHEY, CDR2 SMNVEV (reference sequence). CDR3 coding DNA: TGTGCCAGCAGTACGCAGCGAGAGGGTGAAAAACTGTTTTTT. It codes for CASSTQREGEKLFF.

The chain has TRBV4-3 and TRBJ2-7; unclear D gene. Trimming removed 0 bases at V and 0 bases at J, with 9 bases between. The CDR3 consists of 15 residues. Germline CDR1 is LGHNA and CDR2 is YSLEER. CDR3 nucleotides: TGCGCCAGCAGCCAAGATAGGCAGGCCTCCTACGAGCAGTACTTC. Protein product: CASSQDRQASYEQYF.

The rearrangement uses TRBV29-1 and TRBJ1-5; possibly TRBD1 for D (5 bases). The CDR3 has 14 residues. CDR1 SQVTM and CDR2 ANQGSEA come from the germline V gene. Between the trimmed V and J ends, which lost 4 bases and 4 bases, there was a span of 14 bases. This chain's CDR3 is CSVVLGLGNQPQHF. The CDR3 DNA is TGCAGCGTTGTACTGGGACTGGGAAATCAGCCCCAGCATTTT.

The chain links TRBV19 to TRBJ2-1; D gene uncertain. Trimming stripped 5 bases from V and 0 bases from J, with 8 bases between. This CDR3 is 14 amino acids long. Germline-derived CDR1 and CDR2 are LNHDA and SQIVND (reference sequence). The CDR3 coding sequence is TGTGCCAGTAGTCCCTATAGCTCCTACAATGAGCAGTTCTTC. Translated, it gives CASSPYSSYNEQFF. Full variable domain (missing parts from reference TRBV19 and TRBJ2-1): DGGITQSPKYLFRKEGQNVTLSCEQNLNHDAMYWYRQDPGQGLRLIYYSQIVNDFQKGDIAEGYSVSREKKESFPLTVTSAQKNPTAFYLCASSPYSSYNEQFFGPGTRLTVL.

The chain links TRBV24-1 to TRBJ2-1, with TRBD2 matching over 9 bases. The germline V gene encodes CDR1 KGHDR and CDR2 SFDVKD. The CDR3 runs to 15 residues. V lost 5 bases, J lost 6 bases, and 7 bases stayed unmatched. In DNA form, the CDR3 reads TGTGCCACCAGTGTGGGACTAGCCAAATTCAATGAGCAGTTCTTC. Translation gives CATSVGLAKFNEQFF.

This chain uses TRBV2 with TRBJ2-2, with 10 bases aligning to TRBD1. CDR1 is SNHLY and CDR2 is FYNNEI in the germline V gene. The CDR3 spans 15 residues. V dropped 10 bases and J dropped 3; count of bases not matched to a gene: 8. The chain's CDR3 is CATQGTGAYTGELFF. The CDR3 bases are TGTGCCACCCAGGGGACAGGGGCTTACACCGGGGAGCTGTTTTTT.

The chain combines TRBV19 with TRBJ2-1; 10 positions match TRBD2. Germline loops: CDR1 LNHDA, CDR2 SQIVND (reference sequence). The CDR3 totals 16 residues. J gave up 1 base and V 5 bases, and 5 bases lay outside the gene matches. CDR3 sequence reads: CASSSASGSSYNEQFF. In nucleotides, the CDR3 is TGTGCCAGTAGTTCGGCTAGCGGGAGTTCCTACAATGAGCAGTTCTTC.

The chain employs TRBV14 and TRBJ1-1; a possible D gene is TRBD1 (6 bases). Germline values: CDR1 SGHDN, CDR2 FVKESK. This CDR3 is built from 15 residues. The ends were cut back, 1 base at V and 4 bases at J, with 13 bases in the middle. In DNA, the CDR3 is TGTGCCAGCAGCCAAGTGGCGGGGGGCGGCACTGAAGCTTTCTTT. Translation: CASSQVAGGGTEAFF.

This chain links TRBV19 with TRBJ1-5; D is ambiguous. This CDR3 region has 16 residues. The germline V gene has CDR1 LNHDA and CDR2 SQIVND (reference sequence). The ends were cut back, 3 bases at V and 2 bases at J, with 14 bases in the middle. The CDR3 DNA is TGTGCCAGTAGTATTTCGGCGGCCGAAGGCAATCAGCCCCAGCATTTT. This gives the protein CASSISAAEGNQPQHF. The variable domain in full, completed from reference TRBV19 and TRBJ1-5, reads DGGITQSPKYLFRKEGQNVTLSCEQNLNHDAMYWYRQDPGQGLRLIYYSQIVNDFQKGDIAEGYSVSREKKESFPLTVTSAQKNPTAFYLCASSISAAEGNQPQHFGDGTRLSIL.

The chain uses TRBV3-1 (or the pseudogene TRBV3-2) and TRBJ2-1; 7 nucleotides agree with TRBD2. After removal of 0 bases from V and 5 bases from J, the junction contained 7 bases not matched to a gene. The length of the CDR3 is 16 residues. CDR1 and CDR2 from the germline V gene are LGHDT and YNNKEL (reference sequence). The CDR3 DNA reads as TGTGCCAGCAGCCAAGAGGTGGCGGGAGTAAACAATGAGCAGTTCTTC. Translated, it gives CASSQEVAGVNNEQFF.

The J gene is TRBJ2-7, the V gene TRBV15, with 10 bases aligning to TRBD2. This CDR3 region has 17 residues. Germline V lookup: CDR1 LNHNV, CDR2 YYDKDF (reference sequence). Unmatched junction bases numbered 13, after V lost 1 base and J lost 7 bases. The CDR3 here is CATSRAPSGSGRREQYF. CDR3 in DNA: TGTGCCACCAGCAGAGCCCCCTCGGGTAGCGGGAGGAGGGAGCAGTACTTC.

This sequence joins TRBV28 and TRBJ2-3, with TRBD2 matching over 15 bases. The length of the CDR3 is 17 residues. V trimming: 4 bases; J trimming: 9 bases; junction bases outside the gene matches: 11. Germline CDR1 MDHEN, CDR2 SYDVKM. CDR3: CASSSGLAGGPGRTQYF. The CDR3, as DNA: TGTGCCAGCAGTTCGGGACTAGCGGGAGGCCCTGGGAGGACGCAGTATTTT.

The chain has TRBV30 and TRBJ1-4; D is perhaps TRBD1 (5 bases). Germline CDR1 GTSNPN, CDR2 SVGIG (reference sequence). The CDR3 runs to 12 residues. The V end lost 7 bases, the J end lost 8 bases, and 14 bases lay between the germline ends. The CDR3 sequence: CASTGGREKLFF. CDR3 in DNA: TGTGCCTCAACCGGGGGGAGGGAAAAACTGTTTTTT.

The V call is TRBV19, the J call TRBJ2-7, with 9 positions matching TRBD2. Germline values: CDR1 LNHDA, CDR2 SQIVND (reference sequence). After removal of 10 bases from V and 3 bases from J, the junction contained 22 bases not matched to a gene. CDR3 length: 18 amino acids. This CDR3 is CATTAGGASSGLIYEQYF. Written as DNA, the CDR3 is TGTGCCACAACGGCGGGGGGGGCATCTAGCGGACTAATCTACGAGCAGTACTTC. The complete variable domain, with remaining parts taken from reference TRBV19 and TRBJ2-7, reads DGGITQSPKYLFRKEGQNVTLSCEQNLNHDAMYWYRQDPGQGLRLIYYSQIVNDFQKGDIAEGYSVSREKKESFPLTVTSAQKNPTAFYLCATTAGGASSGLIYEQYFGPGTRLTVT.

This clone has a single count. The V and J genes are TRBV30 and TRBJ1-3; D unclear. The germline gives CDR1 GTSNPN, CDR2 SVGIG (reference sequence). The CDR3 length is 12 residues. The germline V and J ends were trimmed by 8 bases and 0 bases, with 8 bases remaining between them. The CDR3 DNA reads TGTGCCCGAGGGAGCTCTGGAAACACCATATATTTT. This sequence encodes CARGSSGNTIYF.

This chain's CDR3 is CASSSSGRGDTQYF. DNA of the CDR3: TGCGCCAGCAGTAGCAGCGGGAGGGGGGATACGCAGTATTTT. The chain combines TRBV10-2 with TRBJ2-3; 10 nucleotides align to TRBD2. The V segment lost 5 bases and the J segment 6 bases; nucleotides outside the gene matches: 5. Germline assignment: CDR1 WSHSY and CDR2 SAAADI. The CDR3 consists of 14 residues.

The CDR3 coding sequence is TGCGCCAGCAGCTCAAGGTCAGGGGGCGGGAACACCGGGGAGCTGTTTTTT. Translated: CASSSRSGGGNTGELFF. The chain couples TRBV5-1 to TRBJ2-2; 8 positions match TRBD1. V lost 3 bases to trimming and J lost 1 base; unmatched junction nucleotides: 8. This CDR3 has 17 residues. Germline V lookup: CDR1 SGHRS, CDR2 YFSETQ.

The chain couples TRBV6-5 to TRBJ2-1, with D perhaps TRBD1 (6 bases). Germline V gene sequence: CDR1 MNHEY, CDR2 SVGAGI. The CDR3 has 13 amino acids. The chain's CDR3 is CTTNRDGYNEQFF. The CDR3 nucleotides read TGTACTACAAACAGGGACGGGTACAATGAGCAGTTCTTC.

The chain uses TRBV28 and TRBJ1-2, with a possible D match to TRBD1 (6 bases). CDR3 length: 13 residues. V was clipped by 6 bases and J by 6 bases, with 14 bases between them. Germline V lookup: CDR1 MDHEN, CDR2 SYDVKM. CDR3 sequence: CASSLRGVDGYTF. The CDR3 coding sequence is TGTGCCAGCAGCCTCAGGGGTGTAGATGGCTACACCTTC.

The chain uses TRBV7-9 and TRBJ2-6, with TRBD1 identical over 7 bases. This CDR3 has 16 residues. The germline gives CDR1 SEHNR, CDR2 FQNEAQ (reference sequence). V was clipped by 2 bases and J by 2 bases; unmatched bases: 3. CDR3 in amino acids: CASSLFQGAGANVLTF. The CDR3 nucleotides read TGTGCCAGCAGCTTATTTCAGGGGGCTGGGGCCAACGTCCTGACTTTC. Full variable domain (rest looked up from reference TRBV7-9 and TRBJ2-6): DTGVSQNPRHKITKRGQNVTFRCDPISEHNRLYWYRQTLGQGPEFLTYFQNEAQLEKSRLLSDRFSAERPKGSFSTLEIQRTEQGDSAMYLCASSLFQGAGANVLTFGAGSRLTVL.

The chain is built from TRBV29-1 and TRBJ1-2; tentative D call: TRBD1 (6 bases). Germline V gene data show CDR1 as SQVTM and CDR2 as ANQGSEA. Trimming left V 3 bases short and J 8 bases short, with 16 bases between. The CDR3 is made up of 13 amino acids. The CDR3 spells CSVDHRGANGYTF. CDR3 nucleotides: TGCAGCGTTGACCACCGGGGGGCGAACGGCTACACCTTC. Full variable domain (rest looked up from reference TRBV29-1 and TRBJ1-2): SAVISQKPSRDICQRGTSLTIQCQVDSQVTMMFWYRQQPGQSLTLIATANQGSEATYESGFVIDKFPISRPNLTFSTLTVSNMSPEDSSIYLCSVDHRGANGYTFGSGTRLTVV.